Listed below are T cell receptor beta chains from one sample, sequenced in a study of technical replicates of blood from a handful of donors. TCRdb keeps only in-frame clones here, not all; method: immunoSEQ multiplex PCR. The table records about 59,000 clones, approximately 83% of them present only once. Sequencing was done on a sample of PBMCs. These receptors all stem from a human donor in good health. Some clones in this sample may be carry-over from other donors' samples. CDR3s leave out the opening cysteine and the closing phenylalanine or tryptophan.

j_call v_call cdr3_aa
TRBJ2-3 TRBV7-3 ASSLRGDRTDTQY
TRBJ2-2 TRBV27 ASRLAGGVGGELF
TRBJ1-6 TRBV19 ASSVSGGLGRSFNSPLH
TRBJ2-7 TRBV23-1 ASSHVPPDKSSYEQY
TRBJ2-5 TRBV27 ASTNSGGSGDQETQY
TRBJ2-7 TRBV30 AWSWTGTRGGEQY
TRBJ2-7 TRBV27 ASSLSQGTSGRRNEQY
TRBJ1-1 TRBV7-2 ASSSSQGPDTEAF
TRBJ1-6 TRBV5-4 ASSNNKGNYNSPLH
TRBJ2-2 TRBV7-9 ASSAQGARTGELF
TRBJ1-6 TRBV30 AWKRTAQTLH
TRBJ2-7 TRBV11-3 ASSTEGSEQY
TRBJ2-5 TRBV19 ASSTRGETQY
TRBJ2-5 TRBV29-1 SGRGRGRAGETQY
TRBJ1-6 TRBV5-1 ASSLIATGSSYNSPLH
TRBJ2-5 TRBV10-3 AISERAGQETQY
TRBJ2-7 TRBV9 ASSVAPSGRADEQY
TRBJ1-5 TRBV19 ASRNVTGGRNQPQH
TRBJ1-1 TRBV7-2 ASSLGQNTEAF
TRBJ2-6 TRBV4-3 ASGTGMAGANVLT
TRBJ2-3 TRBV5-1 ASSYRDTDTQY
TRBJ2-5 TRBV7-2 ASSLRDPQY
TRBJ2-7 TRBV21-1 ASLEGRLGEQY
TRBJ2-2 TRBV11-2 ASRGIAGGPAGELF
TRBJ2-3 TRBV4-3 ASSQDGGRTDTQY
TRBJ2-1 TRBV6-6 ASRDSGMSSYNEQF
TRBJ2-3 TRBV21-1 ASTDQRQGTDTQY
TRBJ1-1 TRBV6-1 ASSGIYTEAF
TRBJ2-1 TRBV7-2 ASSLGRAGGSEQF
TRBJ2-2 TRBV4-2 ASSQIGLAGGNTGELF
TRBJ2-3 TRBV19 ASSVGQITDTQY
TRBJ1-5 TRBV19 ASSLSFQPQH
TRBJ2-3 TRBV5-8 ASSLGYSGSTDTQY
TRBJ2-5 TRBV6-5 ASSREFSSQETQY
TRBJ1-2 TRBV2 ASTTDHTGAAGDYT
TRBJ2-1 TRBV15 ATSRDLAGGNNEQF
TRBJ2-7 TRBV7-8 ASSLSLTQPGAY
TRBJ2-1 TRBV29-1 SVALASREQF
TRBJ2-7 TRBV6-1 ASNPDRGTYEQY
TRBJ1-2 TRBV5-4 ASSSSTRNYGYT
TRBJ1-1 TRBV6-5 ASSWTENTEAF